The 23 T cell receptor beta chains in this list originate from one sample, sequenced in a study of graft-versus-host responses after intestinal transplantation. The table came from immunoSEQ multiplex PCR; TCRdb's copy has only in-frame clones and leaves some out. Here the sample spans more than 80,000 clones, less than 90% being singletons. No antigen has been identified for these receptors. Source: unstimulated CD4+ T cells sorted from spleen or lymph node cells, taken before transplant. These receptors came from a human donor who was the organ donor for an intestinal transplant.

This chain connects TRBV5-6 to TRBJ2-1, with a possible D match to TRBD2 (5 bases). From germline, CDR1 is SGHDT and CDR2 YYEEEE. Trimming removed 1 base at V and 10 bases at J, with 21 bases between. This CDR3 comprises 16 residues. Written as DNA, the CDR3 is TGTGCCAGCAGCTTGAGAGGGAGTACGCGGCTTGGAGAGCAGTTCTTC. Translating it yields CASSLRGSTRLGEQFF.

The V and J genes are TRBV19 and TRBJ1-2, with D possibly matching TRBD1 (5 bases). Trimming left V 7 bases short and J 0 bases short, with 15 bases between. The CDR3 totals 15 residues. Germline CDR1 reads LNHDA; CDR2 reads SQIVND (reference sequence). This chain's CDR3 is CASTERQRPNYGYTF. CDR3 nucleotide sequence: TGTGCCAGTACCGAACGACAGCGACCTAACTATGGCTACACCTTC.

The chain combines TRBV6-5 with TRBJ2-1, with D maybe TRBD1 (7 bases). CDR1 and CDR2 (germline): MNHEY, SVGAGI. V gave up 2 bases and J gave up 9 bases, with 20 bases separating them. The length of the CDR3 is 16 residues. This CDR3 is CASSYGAGQPPGEQFF. For the CDR3, the DNA is TGTGCCAGCAGTTACGGGGCGGGACAGCCCCCCGGTGAGCAGTTCTTC.

The V gene is TRBV18, the J gene TRBJ1-2, with D possibly matching TRBD1 (6 bases). This CDR3 contains 19 residues. Germline V gives CDR1 KGHSH, CDR2 LQKENI. The V and J ends lost 3 bases and 4 bases respectively, with 27 bases between them. CDR3: CASSPYMTPRDTEPYGYTF. CDR3 coding DNA: TGTGCCAGCTCACCCTACATGACGCCCCGGGACACGGAACCCTATGGCTACACCTTC.

The V gene is TRBV5-5, the J gene TRBJ2-7; maybe TRBD2 (5 bases). Germline V gene lookup returns CDR1 SGHKS and CDR2 YYEKEE (reference sequence). Trimming shortened V by 4 bases and J by 3 bases, and 17 bases separated the two germline ends. The CDR3 length is 15 residues. The CDR3 DNA reads TGTGCCAGCAGCCCCGGGGATAGGGTCGGCTACGAGCAGTACTTC. This sequence encodes CASSPGDRVGYEQYF.

The J gene is TRBJ2-5, the V gene TRBV4-1; 10 bases are a match to TRBD1. Germline-derived CDR1 and CDR2 are MGHRA and YSYEKL. V lost 0 bases to trimming and J lost 6 bases; unmatched junction nucleotides: 7. This CDR3 is 16 amino acids long. This CDR3 reads CASSQDATGGKQTQYF. CDR3 sequence (DNA): TGCGCCAGCAGCCAAGATGCGACAGGGGGCAAGCAGACCCAGTACTTC.

V usage is TRBV5-1 and J usage is TRBJ2-1; D possibly corresponds to TRBD1 (6 bases). Germline V gene lookup returns CDR1 SGHRS and CDR2 YFSETQ. V was trimmed by 0 bases and J by 9 bases, leaving 13 bases between them. The CDR3 totals 14 residues. CDR3 amino acids: CASSLVIQGGEQFF. The CDR3 region has the DNA TGCGCCAGCAGCTTGGTGATACAGGGCGGTGAGCAGTTCTTC.

V is TRBV5-1 and J is TRBJ2-3; 7 bases fit TRBD1. The CDR3 covers 14 residues. Germline V gives CDR1 SGHRS, CDR2 YFSETQ. The J segment lost 2 bases and the V segment lost 10 bases, leaving 10 bases of the junction unmatched. CDR3 sequence: CAARRDSTTDTQYF. The CDR3 region has the DNA TGCGCCGCCCGAAGGGACAGTACCACAGATACGCAGTATTTT.

The chain couples TRBV5-4 to TRBJ2-3; possibly TRBD1 for D (5 bases). Germline V gene lookup returns CDR1 SGHNT and CDR2 YYREEE (reference sequence). Trimming left V 4 bases short and J 1 base short, with 7 bases between. The CDR3 spans 13 residues. CDR3 nucleotides: TGTGCCAGCAGCGAACAGGGCACAGATACGCAGTATTTT. It translates to CASSEQGTDTQYF. Together with reference TRBV5-4 and TRBJ2-3, the CDR3 gives the full variable domain: ETGVTQSPTHLIKTRGQQVTLRCSSQSGHNTVSWYQQALGQGPQFIFQYYREEENGRGNFPPRFSGLQFPNYSSELNVNALELDDSALYLCASSEQGTDTQYFGPGTRLTVL.

The V and J genes are TRBV7-9 and TRBJ2-3; D remains unclear. V was pared by 3 bases and J by 5 bases, with 15 bases between. In germline, CDR1 is SEHNR, CDR2 FQNEAQ (reference sequence). The CDR3 has 15 amino acids. The CDR3 loop reads CASSFYGSPGDTQYF. In DNA form, the CDR3 reads TGTGCCAGCAGCTTTTACGGCTCCCCAGGAGATACGCAGTATTTT.

This clone was recorded only once. This chain links TRBV27 with TRBJ2-5, with D perhaps TRBD2 (7 bases). CDR1 and CDR2 (germline): MNHEY, SMNVEV (reference sequence). CDR3 size: 19 residues. V lost 1 base and J lost 1, with 22 bases in between. CDR3 DNA sequence: TGTGCCAGCAGTTTATTCCACGCCGGGGGACGGGGGGCCCAAGAGACCCAGTACTTC. This sequence encodes CASSLFHAGGRGAQETQYF.

The chain carries TRBV5-1 and TRBJ1-6, with D tentatively TRBD1 (5 bases). Germline V gene data show CDR1 as SGHRS and CDR2 as YFSETQ. V was trimmed by 0 bases and J by 6 bases, leaving 10 bases between them. CDR3 size: 15 residues. The CDR3 protein is CASSLVGGVNSPLHF. The CDR3 region has the DNA TGCGCCAGCAGCTTGGTGGGGGGTGTTAATTCACCCCTCCACTTT.

This clone was recorded only once. The chain carries TRBV18 and TRBJ1-1; no firm D call. CDR1 is KGHSH, CDR2 LQKENI, per germline. Trimming left V 3 bases short and J 3 bases short, with 11 bases between. This CDR3 contains 14 residues. In DNA form, the CDR3 reads TGTGCCAGCTCACCGAATCTGCGGGACACTGAAGCTTTCTTT. The encoded protein is CASSPNLRDTEAFF.

V is TRBV5-4 and J is TRBJ2-7, with 13 bases fitting TRBD2. Trimming at V came to 0 bases and at J to 3 bases, leaving 15 bases not matched to a gene. CDR1 is SGHNT, CDR2 YYREEE, per germline (reference sequence). The CDR3 is 20 amino acids. For the CDR3, the DNA is TGTGCCAGCAGCTTGGGTGGACTAGCGGGAGTCAGGCGGTCGGGCTACGAGCAGTACTTC. Residues: CASSLGGLAGVRRSGYEQYF. Filled out from reference TRBV5-4 and TRBJ2-7, the complete variable domain reads ETGVTQSPTHLIKTRGQQVTLRCSSQSGHNTVSWYQQALGQGPQFIFQYYREEENGRGNFPPRFSGLQFPNYSSELNVNALELDDSALYLCASSLGGLAGVRRSGYEQYFGPGTRLTVT.

The chain has TRBV28 and TRBJ1-1; D not resolved. This CDR3 region has 12 residues. Trimming removed 8 bases from V and 4 bases from J, with 11 bases in between. CDR1 MDHEN and CDR2 SYDVKM come from the germline V gene. The CDR3 region is CASRGRSTEAFF. The CDR3 DNA sequence: TGTGCCAGCCGGGGTCGGAGCACTGAAGCTTTCTTT.

V gene TRBV11-2 combines with J gene TRBJ2-5, with 12 bases fitting TRBD2. In germline, CDR1 is SGHAT, CDR2 FQNNGV. The CDR3 runs to 14 residues. J gave up 5 bases and V 5 bases, and 3 bases lay outside the gene matches. The CDR3 coding sequence is TGTGCCAGCAGCCCCCTAGCGGGGGGGGAGACCCAGTACTTC. Residues: CASSPLAGGETQYF.

V usage is TRBV19 and J usage is TRBJ2-3; D might be TRBD1 (6 bases). Trimming shortened V by 4 bases and J by 4 bases, and 9 bases separated the two germline ends. The CDR3 is 13 amino acids. CDR1 and CDR2 from the germline V gene are LNHDA and SQIVND (reference sequence). CDR3 sequence reads: CASSKNRADTQYF. CDR3 DNA: TGTGCCAGTAGTAAAAACAGGGCAGATACGCAGTATTTT.

The genes are TRBV4-2 and TRBJ2-7, with 7 bases that match TRBD2. The CDR3 sequence is 15 residues long. CDR1 is LGHNA, CDR2 YNFKEQ, per germline. Trimming cost V 0 bases and J 1 base; bases outside gene matches: 3. CDR3 residues: CASSQDGRASYEQYF. DNA for the CDR3: TGTGCCAGCAGCCAAGATGGGAGGGCGTCCTACGAGCAGTACTTC.

The chain links TRBV7-3 to TRBJ2-2; TRBD2 might be the D (5 bases). From germline, CDR1 is SGHTA and CDR2 FQGTGA. The CDR3 is 14 amino acids. The V end was cut by 6 bases, the J end by 5 bases, with 13 bases between. CDR3: CASRRTAGTGELFF. The CDR3 DNA is TGTGCCAGCAGAAGGACGGCGGGTACCGGGGAGCTGTTTTTT.

The chain joins TRBV29-1 to TRBJ1-1, with D possibly matching TRBD1 (6 bases). From germline, CDR1 is SQVTM and CDR2 ANQGSEA. V lost 5 bases, J lost 3 bases, and 25 bases lay in between. CDR3 length: 17 amino acids. The CDR3 spells CSVLSPFRGGRHTEAFF. In DNA, the CDR3 is TGCAGCGTTTTATCACCTTTTAGGGGGGGACGGCACACTGAAGCTTTCTTT.

This rearrangement joins TRBV25-1 to TRBJ1-4; a possible D gene is TRBD1 (5 bases). Germline CDR1 and CDR2: MGHDK and SYGVNS. The V gene lost 7 bases and the J gene lost 6 bases, with 15 bases spanning the gap. The CDR3 extends over 14 amino acids. Here the CDR3 reads CASTDDRSDEKLFF. CDR3 DNA sequence: TGTGCCAGCACTGATGACAGATCGGATGAAAAACTGTTTTTT. The entire variable domain, with the rest obtained from reference TRBV25-1 and TRBJ1-4, is as follows: EADIYQTPRYLVIGTGKKITLECSQTMGHDKMYWYQQDPGMELHLIHYSYGVNSTEKGDLSSESTVSRIRTEHFPLTLESARPSHTSQYLCASTDDRSDEKLFFGSGTQLSVL.

V and J are TRBV4-3 and TRBJ2-3; 8 positions match TRBD1. Germline V CDR1 and CDR2: LGHNA, YSLEER. CDR3 size: 16 residues. J gave up 2 bases and V 0 bases, and 4 bases lay outside the gene matches. In nucleotides, the CDR3 is TGCGCCAGCAGCCAAGAGGGCAGGGGGCCCACAGATACGCAGTATTTT. This sequence encodes CASSQEGRGPTDTQYF.

The chain carries TRBV2 and TRBJ2-5; D call uncertain. Looked up from germline, CDR1 is SNHLY and CDR2 is FYNNEI. The CDR3 is 16 residues long. The ends were cut back, 3 bases at V and 4 bases at J, with 18 bases in the middle. The CDR3 is CASSDESSVVGETQYF. Written as DNA, the CDR3 is TGTGCCAGCAGTGACGAATCGTCGGTAGTTGGAGAGACCCAGTACTTC.